Presented here are 29 T cell receptor beta chains from one specimen sequenced in a study of T cells expressing NK-cell markers. TCRdb reprocessed the 5' RACE reads, keeping one entry per CDR3 protein, no DNA. The table lists a few hundred thousand distinct CDR3 sequences. Sequencing was performed on blood T cells: a sorted CD56 or NKG2C T cell subset, CD4+ or CD8+ T cells, or bulk PBMC T cells (not recorded which). The receptors come from a man aged 18 to 69 in good health.

This sequence joins TRBV3-1 and TRBJ1-1; as DNA is missing, the TRBD1 call by TCRdb cannot be tested. This CDR3 is built from 15 residues. The V gene's germline CDR1 is LGHDT and CDR2 YNNKEL (reference sequence). Here the CDR3 reads CASSRRGGGDTEAFF. The variable domain in full, with the rest retrieved from reference TRBV3-1 and TRBJ1-1, is DTAVSQTPKYLVTQMGNDKSIKCEQNLGHDTMYWYKQDSKKFLKIMFSYNNKELIINETVPNRFSPKSPDKAHLNLHINSLELGDSAVYFCASSRRGGGDTEAFFGQGTRLTVV.

This chain links TRBV20-1 with TRBJ2-1. The CDR3 consists of 13 residues. CDR1 DFQATT and CDR2 SNEGSKA come from the germline V gene (reference sequence). CDR3 amino acids: CSTLATFRNEQFF.

This chain joins TRBV27 and TRBJ2-3. The germline V gene encodes CDR1 MNHEY and CDR2 SMNVEV (reference sequence). CDR3 length: 14 residues. The CDR3 sequence: CASSLDYSLYTQYF.

The rearrangement joins TRBV15 to TRBJ2-2; absent DNA, TCRdb's TRBD1 call cannot be checked. Germline-derived CDR1 and CDR2 are LNHNV and YYDKDF (reference sequence). The CDR3 covers 14 residues. The CDR3 sequence is CATSRTGGTGELFF.

This chain's CDR3 is CASSPNMNTGELFF. The chain is built from TRBV9 and TRBJ2-2. CDR3 length: 14 amino acids. Germline assignment: CDR1 SGDLS and CDR2 YYNGEE.

The chain carries TRBV3-1 and TRBJ2-2; TCRdb names TRBD1, which stays unverified in the absence of DNA. The CDR3 extends over 17 amino acids. The germline V gene has CDR1 LGHDT and CDR2 YNNKEL (reference sequence). The CDR3 loop is CASRPRGGGTGTGELFF.

The CDR3 is CASSLALARGTDTQYF. The gene calls are TRBV5-4 and TRBJ2-3; with no DNA, the TCRdb D assignment of TRBD2 cannot be verified. Germline CDR1 SGHNT, CDR2 YYREEE (reference sequence). The length of the CDR3 is 16 residues.

CDR3 loop: CASIISGGKETQYF. The chain employs TRBV7-9 and TRBJ2-5. CDR1 SEHNR and CDR2 FQNEAQ come from the germline V gene (reference sequence). This CDR3 contains 14 residues.

The rearrangement uses TRBV5-6 and TRBJ2-7; the TRBD1 assignment by TCRdb is unverifiable without DNA. Looked up from germline, CDR1 is SGHDT and CDR2 is YYEEEE. The CDR3 has 19 amino acids. CDR3 sequence reads: CASSLLTLGAKDIAYEQYF.

The V and J genes are TRBV12-3 or TRBV12-4 and TRBJ1-2; absent DNA, TCRdb's TRBD1 call cannot be checked. The CDR3 length is 13 residues. This chain's CDR3 is CASSLRGQKGYTF.

The chain employs TRBV20-1 and TRBJ2-2; TCRdb calls TRBD1, which cannot be checked without DNA. This CDR3 has 14 residues. CDR1 and CDR2 from the germline V gene are DFQATT and SNEGSKA (reference sequence). The CDR3 protein is CSARAGQYTGELFF.

The genes are TRBV7-2 and TRBJ1-4; lacking DNA, the TRBD1 call made by TCRdb goes unchecked. CDR1 is SGHTA and CDR2 is FQGNSA in the germline V gene. The CDR3 runs to 14 residues. The CDR3 region is CASSFGGSGEKLFF.

The CDR3 sequence: CASSEAHWRGGGNEQFF. The chain has TRBV2 and TRBJ2-1; the TCRdb call, TRBD2, lacks DNA for checking. The CDR3 extends over 17 amino acids. Germline V CDR1 and CDR2: SNHLY, FYNNEI.

The gene calls are TRBV30 and TRBJ1-4; without DNA, the TCRdb call of TRBD1 cannot be checked. The CDR3 is made up of 13 amino acids. CDR1 is GTSNPN, CDR2 SVGIG, per germline (reference sequence). The CDR3 loop reads CAWKRGSGEKLFF.

The chain carries TRBV9 and TRBJ2-1; TCRdb outputs TRBD2, but without DNA this stays unchecked. The CDR3 has 16 amino acids. Germline CDR1 and CDR2: SGDLS and YYNGEE. The CDR3 here is CASSVFVLAGYNEQFF.

The V and J genes are TRBV6-4 and TRBJ1-6; the TRBD1 assignment by TCRdb is unverifiable without DNA. The length of the CDR3 is 15 residues. Germline values: CDR1 MRHNA, CDR2 SNTAGT. CDR3 protein: CASSESGGENSPLHF.

The chain uses TRBV5-5 and TRBJ2-1; as DNA is missing, the TRBD2 call by TCRdb cannot be tested. The CDR3 is 16 residues long. Germline lookup yields CDR1 SGHKS and CDR2 YYEKEE (reference sequence). CDR3 sequence: CASRSGPSGGPREQFF.

The chain employs TRBV20-1 and TRBJ2-7; TCRdb indicates TRBD1, and absent DNA this call remains unverified. The CDR3 is made up of 15 amino acids. Germline CDR1 and CDR2: DFQATT and SNEGSKA (reference sequence). The CDR3: CSAIKPGQGLYEQYF.

This chain connects TRBV3-1 to TRBJ2-1; as DNA is missing, the TRBD1 call by TCRdb cannot be tested. There are 15 residues in the CDR3. Per the germline V gene, CDR1 is LGHDT and CDR2 is YNNKEL (reference sequence). CDR3 sequence: CASSQAQGVFNEQFF.

V and J are TRBV2 and TRBJ2-2. This CDR3 spans 14 amino acids. Germline V CDR1 and CDR2: SNHLY, FYNNEI. The CDR3 loop reads CASSEGRFAGELFF.

The chain links TRBV12-3 or TRBV12-4 to TRBJ2-7; TCRdb lists TRBD2, though no DNA is available to test this call. This CDR3 is built from 19 residues. This chain's CDR3 is CASSPPGWSRGGPPDEQYF.

The J gene is TRBJ2-7, the V gene TRBV4-1; TCRdb reports TRBD2, a call that lacks DNA to check it against. Per the germline V gene, CDR1 is MGHRA and CDR2 is YSYEKL. The CDR3 consists of 14 residues. CDR3 sequence reads: CASSQGTLGYEQYF.

V is TRBV10-3 and J is TRBJ1-5; the D gene TCRdb calls, TRBD1, cannot be checked with no DNA. This CDR3 comprises 13 residues. CDR1 and CDR2 (germline): ENHRY, SYGVKD. The CDR3 is CAISARDNQPQHF.

V usage is TRBV27 and J usage is TRBJ2-1; TCRdb names TRBD1, which stays unverified in the absence of DNA. CDR3 length: 14 amino acids. Per the germline V gene, CDR1 is MNHEY and CDR2 is SMNVEV (reference sequence). CDR3 sequence: CASTPPGGIYEQFF.

V gene TRBV7-2 combines with J gene TRBJ1-6; TCRdb indicates TRBD1, and absent DNA this call remains unverified. This CDR3 contains 14 residues. Germline V CDR1 and CDR2: SGHTA, FQGNSA. CDR3 in amino acids: CASSSHRVHSPLHF. Full variable domain (outside the CDR3, taken from reference TRBV7-2 and TRBJ1-6): GAGVSQSPSNKVTEKGKDVELRCDPISGHTALYWYRQSLGQGLEFLIYFQGNSAPDKSGLPSDRFSAERTGGSVSTLTIQRTQQEDSAVYLCASSSHRVHSPLHFGNGTRLTVT.

This chain joins TRBV5-1 and TRBJ1-6; TCRdb picks TRBD1, but there is no DNA to check that call. The CDR3 runs 17 residues. CDR1 SGHRS and CDR2 YFSETQ come from the germline V gene. The CDR3 protein is CASSRQGAASYNSPLHF.

V is TRBV2 and J is TRBJ2-2. Germline values: CDR1 SNHLY, CDR2 FYNNEI. This CDR3 has 14 amino acids. This CDR3 is CASSELIGTGELFF.

The J gene is TRBJ1-6, the V gene TRBV3-1. CDR1 is LGHDT and CDR2 is YNNKEL in the germline V gene (reference sequence). The CDR3 has 14 amino acids. This CDR3 is CASSQQWGNSPLHF. The whole variable domain, remainder taken from reference TRBV3-1 and TRBJ1-6, is DTAVSQTPKYLVTQMGNDKSIKCEQNLGHDTMYWYKQDSKKFLKIMFSYNNKELIINETVPNRFSPKSPDKAHLNLHINSLELGDSAVYFCASSQQWGNSPLHFGNGTRLTVT.

This chain joins TRBV2 and TRBJ2-1; TCRdb lists TRBD2, though no DNA is available to test this call. Germline V gene data show CDR1 as SNHLY and CDR2 as FYNNEI. The CDR3 totals 16 residues. CDR3 sequence reads: CASSVGLGRGLGEQFF.